These T cell receptor beta chains were read from a single sample in a study of shared clonotypes between healthy human individuals. TCRdb's table, derived via immunoSEQ multiplex PCR, lists solely in-frame clones and lacks some. This sample has 2 million to 3 million clones; roughly 93% occur once, and the top ten carry about 0.38%. Sequencing input: naive CD4+ T cells from PBMCs. The receptor set was obtained from a man between 18 and 29 years old in good health. Some clones in this sample may be carry-over from other donors' samples. Each CDR3 is given without its conserved first and last residue. The order of the fields is V gene, CDR3 protein.

V: TRBV28
CDR3: ASSISVAGTGAL

V: TRBV4-3
CDR3: ASSRQMTSGLLSTDTQY

V: TRBV28
CDR3: ASSLVAGAFYEQY

V: TRBV5-1
CDR3: ASSLERGSHGYT

V: TRBV11-3
CDR3: ASSLEDAGGYNEQF

V: TRBV18
CDR3: ASSPGGSTNEQF

V: TRBV19
CDR3: ASTRVGGDQPQH

V: TRBV5-4
CDR3: ASSVGAGTSGTDTQY

V: TRBV30
CDR3: AWSDPSQPQH

V: TRBV5-1
CDR3: ASSLLGQGDTEAF

V: TRBV2
CDR3: ASSEMGTGPVAGYT

V: TRBV28
CDR3: ASSLKAPSYNEQF

V: TRBV5-1
CDR3: ASSLAGEDEKLF

V: TRBV5-4
CDR3: ASSLEGRSTEAF

V: TRBV5-1
CDR3: ASSLIEADTQY

V: TRBV30
CDR3: AWKRPSLNTEAF

V: TRBV29-1
CDR3: SVDGTSGTGADTQY

V: TRBV29-1
CDR3: SGGPGGSYEQY

V: TRBV5-1
CDR3: ASSRGRSGELF

V: TRBV10-2
CDR3: ATSGQLDYGYT

V: TRBV6-1
CDR3: ASRLGQGVNEQF

V: TRBV2
CDR3: ASRLGGDNTDTQY

V: TRBV5-1
CDR3: ASRRTAYLGAF

V: TRBV27
CDR3: ASSLLTSGSPHEQY

V: TRBV2
CDR3: ASSVNRQAPSTNEKLF

V: TRBV7-9
CDR3: ASSLQGGNTEAF

V: TRBV9
CDR3: ASSVGQPRDIQY

V: TRBV19
CDR3: ASSIGGQGPDTQY

V: TRBV7-9
CDR3: ASSLVPVPLF

V: TRBV29-1
CDR3: SVEQGAEKLF

V: TRBV18
CDR3: ASSPHPNGGEKLF

V: TRBV11-2
CDR3: ASSSLTTYEQY

V: TRBV5-4
CDR3: ASSLGPLIFEQY